One sample yielded the 2 T cell receptor beta chains listed below, sequenced in a study of T cell responses to AZD1222 COVID-19 vaccine. Profiling relied on immunoSEQ multiplex PCR, and the TCRdb table lists in-frame clones only, not all of them. Of more than 100,000 clones in the sample, roughly 90% were seen once. The source was peripheral blood, collected on day 0 of AZD1222 vaccination. The receptor source for this set is an adult in good health.

This chain links TRBV3-1 (or the pseudogene TRBV3-2) with TRBJ1-5; D gene unclear. Germline V gene data show CDR1 as LGHDT and CDR2 as YNNKEL (reference sequence). Trimming pared 0 bases from V and 1 base from J, leaving 7 bases between. This CDR3 is 15 amino acids long. The CDR3: CASSQDTTSNQPQHF. CDR3 nucleotides: TGTGCCAGCAGCCAAGACACCACGAGCAATCAGCCCCAGCATTTT.

The rearrangement uses TRBV9 and TRBJ1-3, with 9 bases matching TRBD1. The J segment lost 2 bases and the V segment lost 3 bases, leaving 9 bases of the junction unmatched. Germline V CDR1 and CDR2: SGDLS, YYNGEE. This CDR3 is 17 amino acids long. This chain's CDR3 is CASSADGTGRAGNTIYF. CDR3 nucleotides: TGTGCCAGCAGCGCGGACGGGACAGGGAGAGCTGGAAACACCATATATTTT.